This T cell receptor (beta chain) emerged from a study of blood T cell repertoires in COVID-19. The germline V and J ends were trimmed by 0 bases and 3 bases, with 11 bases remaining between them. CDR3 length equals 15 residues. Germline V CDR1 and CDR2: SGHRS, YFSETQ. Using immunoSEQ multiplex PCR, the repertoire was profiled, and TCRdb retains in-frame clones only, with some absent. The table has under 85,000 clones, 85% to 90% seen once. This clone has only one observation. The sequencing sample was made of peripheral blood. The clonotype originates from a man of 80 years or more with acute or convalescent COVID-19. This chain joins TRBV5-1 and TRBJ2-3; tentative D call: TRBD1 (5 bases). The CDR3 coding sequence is TGCGCCAGCAGCTTGGAAGGGGTCTCGACAGATACGCAGTATTTT. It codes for CASSLEGVSTDTQYF.